This T cell receptor (beta chain) was profiled in a study of blood T cell repertoires in COVID-19. Whole-study context: The cDNA or gDNA used as material had been derived from T cells, B-cell-depleted T cells, or PBMCs.

Some clones are missing from TCRdb's copy, which holds only in-frame ones; the method was immunoSEQ multiplex PCR. The data contain some 130,000 clones, about 83% of them seen just once; the ten biggest clones take up around 9.8%. This CDR3 is built from 13 residues. Germline V gives CDR1 SQVTM, CDR2 ANQGSEA. The junction had 5 bases not matched to a gene; V was cut back by 4 bases and J by 7 bases. This chain connects TRBV29-1 to TRBJ1-5, with 9 positions matching TRBD1. The sequencing input was peripheral blood. The sequence was obtained from a middle-aged man with active or convalescent COVID-19. CDR3 sequence: CSVAGQGGQPQHF. The CDR3 DNA reads as TGCAGCGTTGCGGGACAGGGCGGGCAGCCCCAGCATTTT.